The TCR beta chain under discussion was sequenced for a study of blood T cell repertoires in COVID-19. Overall study context: PBMCs, B-cell-depleted T cells, or T cells were the source of the cDNA or gDNA that made up the material.

The germline gives CDR1 SGHVS, CDR2 FNYEAQ. The CDR3 runs 13 residues. Trimming took 4 bases from V and 8 from J, leaving 12 bases between them. Per the original methods: Reference gene primer amplification yielded estimated nucleated cell counts. This table comes from immunoSEQ multiplex PCR, and its TCRdb copy is limited to in-frame clones, with some not included. Clone size and the V and J calls come from that table; the DNA yielded D and trimming. The sample lists 43,000 or so clones, about nine tenths occurring once. This clonotype was obtained from a man between 60 and 75 years old with active or convalescent COVID-19. The V and J genes are TRBV7-6 and TRBJ2-1, with D hard to call. Sequencing input: peripheral blood. CDR3 in amino acids: CASSSPTPDEQFF. The CDR3 bases are TGTGCCAGCAGCTCCCCAACTCCTGATGAGCAGTTCTTC.